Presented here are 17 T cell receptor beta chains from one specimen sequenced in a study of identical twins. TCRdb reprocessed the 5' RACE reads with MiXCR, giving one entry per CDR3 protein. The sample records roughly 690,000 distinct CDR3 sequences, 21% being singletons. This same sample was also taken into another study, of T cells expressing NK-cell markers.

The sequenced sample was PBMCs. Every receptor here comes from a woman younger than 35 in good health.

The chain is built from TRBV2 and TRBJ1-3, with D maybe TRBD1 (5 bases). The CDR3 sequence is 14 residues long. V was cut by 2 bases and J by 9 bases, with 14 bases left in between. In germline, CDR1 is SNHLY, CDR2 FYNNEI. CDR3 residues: CASSERGVGGTIYF. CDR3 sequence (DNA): TGTGCCAGCAGTGAACGAGGGGTCGGAGGCACCATATATTTT.

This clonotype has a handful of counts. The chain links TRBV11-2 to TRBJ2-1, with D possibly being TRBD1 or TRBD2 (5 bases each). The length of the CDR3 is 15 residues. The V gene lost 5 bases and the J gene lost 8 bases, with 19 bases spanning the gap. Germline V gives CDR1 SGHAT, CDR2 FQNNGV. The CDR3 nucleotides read TGTGCCAGCAGCGCCGGGGCTGGGGCCTTGTATGAGCAGTTCTTC. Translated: CASSAGAGALYEQFF.

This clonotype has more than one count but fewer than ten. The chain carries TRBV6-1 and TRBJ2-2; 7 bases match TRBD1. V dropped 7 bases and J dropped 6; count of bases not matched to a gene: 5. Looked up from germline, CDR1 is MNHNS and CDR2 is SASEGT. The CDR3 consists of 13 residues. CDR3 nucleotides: TGTGCCAGCACCGGGACAGAAGCCGGGGAGCTGTTTTTT. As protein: CASTGTEAGELFF.

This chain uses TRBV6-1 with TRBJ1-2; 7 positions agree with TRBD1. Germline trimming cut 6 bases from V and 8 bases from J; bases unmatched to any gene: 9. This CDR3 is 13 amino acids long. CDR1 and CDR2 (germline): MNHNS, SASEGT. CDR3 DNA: TGTGCCAGCAGAGATACAGGGGCTCACGGCTACACCTTC. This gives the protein CASRDTGAHGYTF.

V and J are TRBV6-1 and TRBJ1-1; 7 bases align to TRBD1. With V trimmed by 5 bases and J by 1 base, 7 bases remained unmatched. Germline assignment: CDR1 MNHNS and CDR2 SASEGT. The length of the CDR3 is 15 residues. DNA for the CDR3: TGTGCCAGCAGTCAACAGGGGCTGCCGAACACTGAAGCTTTCTTT. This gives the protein CASSQQGLPNTEAFF.

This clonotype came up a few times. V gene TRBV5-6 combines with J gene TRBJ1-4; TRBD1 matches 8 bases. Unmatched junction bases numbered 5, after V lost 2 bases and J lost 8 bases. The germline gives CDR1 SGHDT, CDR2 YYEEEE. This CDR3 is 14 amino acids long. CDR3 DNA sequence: TGTGCCAGCAGCTTCCTACAGGGGGAGGAAAAACTGTTTTTT. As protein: CASSFLQGEEKLFF.

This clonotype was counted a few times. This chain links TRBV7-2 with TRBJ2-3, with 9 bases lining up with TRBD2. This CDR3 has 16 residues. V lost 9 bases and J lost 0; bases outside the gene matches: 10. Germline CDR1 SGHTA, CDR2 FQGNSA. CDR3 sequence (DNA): TGTGCCAGATTCCCTGGGACTAGCATGAGCACAGATACGCAGTATTTT. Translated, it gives CARFPGTSMSTDTQYF.

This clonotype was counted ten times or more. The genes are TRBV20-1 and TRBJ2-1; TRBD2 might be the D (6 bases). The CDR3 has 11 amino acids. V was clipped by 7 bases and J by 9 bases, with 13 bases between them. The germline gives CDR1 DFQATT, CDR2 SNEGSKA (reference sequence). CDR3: CSVPRGIEQFF. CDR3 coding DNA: TGCAGTGTTCCCCGGGGGATTGAGCAGTTCTTC.

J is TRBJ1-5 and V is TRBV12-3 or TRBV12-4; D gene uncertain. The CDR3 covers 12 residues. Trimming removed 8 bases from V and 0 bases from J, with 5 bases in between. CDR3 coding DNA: TGTGCCAGCGCCTATAGCAATCAGCCCCAGCATTTT. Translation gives CASAYSNQPQHF.

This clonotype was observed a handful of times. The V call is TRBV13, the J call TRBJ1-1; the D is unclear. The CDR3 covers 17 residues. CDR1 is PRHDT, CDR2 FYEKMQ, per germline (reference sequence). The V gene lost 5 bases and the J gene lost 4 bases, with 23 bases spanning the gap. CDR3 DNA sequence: TGTGCCAGCAGCAAACCCTTGCAAACCTTTACAATCACTGAAGCTTTCTTT. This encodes CASSKPLQTFTITEAFF.

The chain's CDR3 is CASSLDKRNSPLHF. The CDR3 DNA reads TGCGCCAGCAGCCTCGATAAAAGAAATTCACCCCTCCACTTT. The J gene is TRBJ1-6, the V gene TRBV5-1, with D hard to call. V lost 4 bases to trimming and J lost 7 bases, with 12 bases between them. The V gene's germline CDR1 is SGHRS and CDR2 YFSETQ. The CDR3 covers 14 residues.

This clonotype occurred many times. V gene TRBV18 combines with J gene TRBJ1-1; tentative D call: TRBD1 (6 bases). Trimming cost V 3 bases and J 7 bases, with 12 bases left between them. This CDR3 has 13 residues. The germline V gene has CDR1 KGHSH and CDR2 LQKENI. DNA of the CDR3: TGTGCCAGCTCACCCGAAGGGGGAGGTGAAGCTTTCTTT. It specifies CASSPEGGGEAFF.

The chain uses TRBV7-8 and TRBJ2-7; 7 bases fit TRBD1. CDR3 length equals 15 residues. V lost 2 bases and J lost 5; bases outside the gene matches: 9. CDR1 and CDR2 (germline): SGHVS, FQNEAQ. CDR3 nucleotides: TGTGCCAGCAGCTTATTCTTGACAGGGCTAGACGAGCAGTACTTC. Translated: CASSLFLTGLDEQYF. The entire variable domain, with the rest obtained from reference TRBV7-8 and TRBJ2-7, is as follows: GAGVSQSPRYKVAKRGQDVALRCDPISGHVSLFWYQQALGQGPEFLTYFQNEAQLDKSGLPSDRFFAERPEGSVSTLKIQRTQQEDSAVYLCASSLFLTGLDEQYFGPGTRLTVT.

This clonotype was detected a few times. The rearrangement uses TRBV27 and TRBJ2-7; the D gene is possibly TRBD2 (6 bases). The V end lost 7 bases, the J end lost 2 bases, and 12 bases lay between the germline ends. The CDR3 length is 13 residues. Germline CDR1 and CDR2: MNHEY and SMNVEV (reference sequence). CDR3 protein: CASTGRRPYEQYF. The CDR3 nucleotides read TGTGCCAGCACAGGGAGGAGGCCCTACGAGCAGTACTTC.

CDR3 sequence reads: CASSQGGGGPSDTQYF. The CDR3 bases are TGTGCCAGCAGCCAAGGCGGGGGGGGGCCATCAGATACGCAGTATTTT. The V call is TRBV4-2, the J call TRBJ2-3; 9 bases are shared with TRBD2. There are 16 residues in the CDR3. Trimming removed 1 base from V and 4 bases from J; junction bases left unmatched: 6. Per the germline V gene, CDR1 is LGHNA and CDR2 is YNFKEQ.

The CDR3 reads CASTRPTTLYNEQFF. The CDR3 coding sequence is TGTGCCAGCACTCGACCAACCACCCTATACAATGAGCAGTTCTTC. The J gene is TRBJ2-1, the V gene TRBV6-4; D call uncertain. Germline V gene data show CDR1 as MRHNA and CDR2 as SNTAGT. This CDR3 has 15 amino acids. The V gene lost 7 bases and the J gene lost 4 bases, with 17 bases spanning the gap.

The CDR3 DNA reads TGTGCCAGCAGGAGGGAGGACGGATTACGGACTGAAGCTTTCTTT. It yields the protein CASRREDGLRTEAFF. V is TRBV12-3 or TRBV12-4 and J is TRBJ1-1; no firm D call. V lost 6 bases, J lost 5 bases, and 19 bases lay in between. This CDR3 is 15 amino acids long.